A single sample is the source of the 19 T cell receptor beta chains below, sequenced in a study of a mutant IDH1 vaccine in newly diagnosed glioma. As to time point: week 47, end of study. The investigators gave 300 ug of mutant IDH1 20-mer peptide in each vaccine dose, together with topical imiquimod. Produced via immunoSEQ multiplex PCR; TCRdb's table is partial and in-frame only. There are fewer than 60,000 clones in the sample; about 65% occur only once, and about 4.8% lies in the top ten. No antigen has been assigned to these receptors. The specimen comprised peripheral blood mononuclear cells (PBMCs), sampled from a glioma patient whose treatment included an IDH1 peptide vaccine. The source is a man aged 35 to 55 with glioma. Some clones in this sample may be carry-over from other donors' samples.

The chain uses TRBV2 and TRBJ2-2; D tentatively fits TRBD1 or TRBD2 (7 bases each). The V gene lost 2 bases and the J gene lost 7 bases, with 14 bases spanning the gap. The CDR3 runs 15 residues. Germline V lookup: CDR1 SNHLY, CDR2 FYNNEI. CDR3 region: CASSEQGGGRGELFF. The CDR3 DNA sequence: TGTGCCAGCAGTGAACAGGGGGGGGGCCGCGGGGAGCTGTTTTTT.

Worth noting for this clone: A junction end diverges from the germline sequence, so it may reflect a read error. V usage is TRBV10-3 and J usage is TRBJ2-7, with D perhaps given as TRBD1 or TRBD2 (7 bases each). Germline CDR1 reads ENHRY; CDR2 reads SYGVKD. This CDR3 is built from 16 residues. CDR3 region: CAISGEFIGGGGEQYF. The DNA of the CDR3 is TGTGCCATTAGTGGGGAGTTTATAGGGGGCGGGGGCGAGCAGTACTTC.

The chain carries TRBV9 and TRBJ1-1; D gene ambiguous. The CDR3 sequence is 15 residues long. V was clipped by 0 bases and J by 0 bases, with 9 bases between them. Germline V gives CDR1 SGDLS, CDR2 YYNGEE. DNA of the CDR3: TGTGCCAGCAGCGTAGCGTTGTTAATGAACACTGAAGCTTTCTTT. Amino acid sequence: CASSVALLMNTEAFF.

The chain combines TRBV19 with TRBJ1-1, with 11 bases matching TRBD1. The J segment lost 1 base and the V segment lost 3 bases, leaving 7 bases of the junction unmatched. The germline V gene encodes CDR1 LNHDA and CDR2 SQIVND (reference sequence). This CDR3 comprises 17 residues. The CDR3 DNA reads as TGTGCCAGTAGTATCCTCACCGGGACAGGGGGGAACACTGAAGCTTTCTTT. It encodes CASSILTGTGGNTEAFF.

This clone was seen a handful of times. J is TRBJ1-2 and V is TRBV19, with a weak D call TRBD1 (5 bases). The CDR3 is 14 amino acids. Germline CDR1 reads LNHDA; CDR2 reads SQIVND (reference sequence). The V end lost 1 base, the J end lost 7 bases, and 13 bases lay between the germline ends. CDR3 amino acids: CASSIARVGFGYTF. The CDR3 DNA reads TGTGCCAGTAGTATAGCCAGGGTCGGGTTTGGCTACACCTTC.

Of note for this clone: Without the conserved terminal phenylalanine or tryptophan, this CDR3 likely stems from a read error. The limits of the CDR3 on the DNA are not certain, so only TCRdb's listed CDR3 is given. The chain is built from TRBV4-1 and TRBJ2-3. The germline V gene encodes CDR1 MGHRA and CDR2 YSYEKL. With termini counted, the CDR3 has 12 amino acids. The CDR3 sequence: CASSQDGQRLLC.

This clone has just a few counts. The chain has TRBV4-1 and TRBJ2-3, with TRBD1 identical over 9 bases. V lost 4 bases to trimming and J lost 1 base; unmatched junction nucleotides: 3. The CDR3 length is 15 residues. Looked up from germline, CDR1 is MGHRA and CDR2 is YSYEKL. The CDR3 nucleotides are TGCGCCAGCAGCCCCCGGGACAGGGGCACAGATACGCAGTATTTT. Translating it yields CASSPRDRGTDTQYF.

The chain couples TRBV7-2 to TRBJ2-7; D may be TRBD1 (6 bases). CDR3 length: 15 amino acids. Trimming removed 0 bases from V and 2 bases from J, with 11 bases in between. Per the germline V gene, CDR1 is SGHTA and CDR2 is FQGNSA. The CDR3 loop is CASSLAAGVAYEQYF. CDR3 sequence (DNA): TGTGCCAGCAGCTTAGCGGCAGGGGTGGCCTACGAGCAGTACTTC.

The CDR3 protein is CASSPGQYMNTEAFF. CDR3 bases: TGTGCCAGCAGCCCAGGACAGTACATGAACACTGAAGCTTTCTTT. This sequence joins TRBV9 and TRBJ1-1; TRBD1 is a possible D gene (6 bases). V lost 4 bases to trimming and J lost 0 bases, with 13 bases between them. CDR1 and CDR2 from the germline V gene are SGDLS and YYNGEE. The CDR3 is 15 residues long.

This clone was seen only a few times. The gene calls are TRBV10-1 and TRBJ1-5, with unresolved D. The germline V and J ends were trimmed by 5 bases and 5 bases, with 4 bases remaining between them. Germline CDR1 and CDR2: WNHNN and SYGVQD (reference sequence). This CDR3 is built from 11 residues. The CDR3 nucleotides are TGCGCCAGCAGTTTTTATCAGCCCCAGCATTTT. This translates into CASSFYQPQHF.

The chain carries TRBV5-1 and TRBJ2-3, with 8 bases aligning to TRBD2. Germline CDR1 is SGHRS and CDR2 is YFSETQ. Trimming removed 1 base from V and 6 bases from J; junction bases left unmatched: 7. The CDR3 totals 15 residues. The CDR3, as DNA: TGCGCCAGCAGCTTGTACGGGGGGGCCCCCGATACGCAGTATTTT. Encoded protein: CASSLYGGAPDTQYF. The full variable domain, with the rest looked up from reference TRBV5-1 and TRBJ2-3, is KAGVTQTPRYLIKTRGQQVTLSCSPISGHRSVSWYQQTPGQGLQFLFEYFSETQRNKGNFPGRFSGRQFSNSRSEMNVSTLELGDSALYLCASSLYGGAPDTQYFGPGTRLTVL.

This clone was seen a single time. This chain connects TRBV30 to TRBJ2-3, with D unresolved. The CDR3 sequence is 14 residues long. Germline CDR1 reads GTSNPN; CDR2 reads SVGIG (reference sequence). V was trimmed by 1 base and J by 4 bases, leaving 12 bases between them. Written as DNA, the CDR3 is TGTGCCTGGAGTGGATTGGGGAATGCAGATACGCAGTATTTT. Amino acids: CAWSGLGNADTQYF.

The chain has TRBV13 and TRBJ1-6; D is ambiguous. Deletions cut 0 bases from V and 10 bases from J, with 13 bases between. Germline V gene sequence: CDR1 PRHDT, CDR2 FYEKMQ (reference sequence). CDR3 length: 15 residues. The CDR3: CASSLGGRRNSPLHF. As DNA, the CDR3 is TGTGCCAGCAGCTTAGGCGGGAGGAGGAACTCACCCCTCCACTTT.

In this sample, this clone turned up a few times. V usage is TRBV2 and J usage is TRBJ1-2; weak D call: TRBD1 (5 bases). The CDR3 covers 14 residues. Between the trimmed V and J ends, which lost 7 bases and 2 bases, there was a span of 14 bases. Germline CDR1 and CDR2: SNHLY and FYNNEI. CDR3 bases: TGTGCCAGCACCAAGGGGACGGGAAACTATGGCTACACCTTC. Translation: CASTKGTGNYGYTF. Combining the CDR3 with reference TRBV2 and TRBJ1-2 gives the whole variable domain EPEVTQTPSHQVTQMGQEVILRCVPISNHLYFYWYRQILGQKVEFLVSFYNNEISEKSEIFDDQFSVERPDGSNFTLKIRSTKLEDSAMYFCASTKGTGNYGYTFGSGTRLTVV.

This chain connects TRBV10-3 to TRBJ1-1, with TRBD1 matching over 8 bases. Unmatched junction bases numbered 7, after V lost 4 bases and J lost 3 bases. Looked up from germline, CDR1 is ENHRY and CDR2 is SYGVKD. The CDR3 runs to 15 residues. This CDR3 is CAISGQTGVDTEAFF. In nucleotides, the CDR3 is TGTGCCATCAGTGGACAGACAGGGGTAGACACTGAAGCTTTCTTT.

This clone occurred a few times. The chain combines TRBV19 with TRBJ2-7, with D possibly being TRBD2 (5 bases). V was shortened by 7 bases and J by 0 bases, with 10 bases between the two germline ends. Germline loops: CDR1 LNHDA, CDR2 SQIVND (reference sequence). There are 13 residues in the CDR3. CDR3 in amino acids: CASTARDSYEQYF. The CDR3 coding sequence is TGTGCCAGTACCGCCCGGGACTCCTACGAGCAGTACTTC.

This chain connects TRBV10-2 to TRBJ1-6; D is possibly TRBD1 (5 bases). The ends were cut back, 5 bases at V and 9 bases at J, with 11 bases in the middle. This CDR3 has 13 residues. From germline, CDR1 is WSHSY and CDR2 SAAADI. Written as DNA, the CDR3 is TGCGCCAGCAGTTGGCCAGGGAGTTCACCCCTCCACTTT. Its protein is CASSWPGSSPLHF.

This chain links TRBV5-4 with TRBJ2-4; TRBD1 agrees at 8 bases. The CDR3 has 14 amino acids. Looked up from germline, CDR1 is SGHNT and CDR2 is YYREEE (reference sequence). Trimming removed 9 bases from V and 9 bases from J; junction bases left unmatched: 14. Written as DNA, the CDR3 is TGTGCCACCACCCCAACAGGGGGAATCGGCATTCAGTACTTC. It codes for CATTPTGGIGIQYF.

The chain carries TRBV5-1 and TRBJ2-2, with 10 positions matching TRBD1. Germline trimming cut 4 bases from V and 8 bases from J; bases unmatched to any gene: 11. From germline, CDR1 is SGHRS and CDR2 YFSETQ. This CDR3 comprises 16 residues. CDR3 coding DNA: TGCGCCAGCAGCCCAAGACGAGGGACAGGGGTAGGGGAGCTGTTTTTT. Translating gives CASSPRRGTGVGELFF.